The entry below describes one T cell receptor (beta chain). This specimen belongs to a study of T cells in Graves' hyperthyroidism and ophthalmopathy. As for the study in general: Peripheral blood was acquired at first diagnosis, ahead of any therapy whatsoever.

With V trimmed by 8 bases and J by 8 bases, 7 bases remained unmatched. The germline V gene has CDR1 PRHDT and CDR2 FYEKMQ (reference sequence). The CDR3 loop spans 13 amino acids. Amplification of TCR beta CDR3 regions was performed using RNA transcripts as template. HTBI primers were used for first-round RT-PCR of the TCR CDR3. TCRdb processed the multiplex PCR reads anew with MiXCR; each CDR3 protein has one entry. The table has hundreds of thousands of distinct CDR3 sequences, under 20% seen once. This chain connects TRBV13 to TRBJ2-5, with 11 positions matching TRBD1. The source is a woman between 50 and 59 years old with Graves' hyperthyroidism that later progressed to Graves' ophthalmopathy. Material for sequencing was blood. Written as DNA, the CDR3 is TGTGCCAGCGGCTCGGGACAGGGGGGAACCCAGTACTTC. This sequence encodes CASGSGQGGTQYF.